This T cell receptor beta chain was sequenced in a study of sequential checkpoint blockade in melanoma. About the study: Each arm's sequence ended with maintenance nivolumab. DNA from over 80 pretreatment tumor samples underwent TCRβ immunosequencing.

V was clipped by 6 bases and J by 5 bases, with 13 bases between them. The CDR3 is 13 residues long. Study-level findings and limits: Tumor T-cell fraction and clonality correlated with PD-L1 and CD8+ counts.

Treatment specified: randomized to nivolumab then ipilimumab (arm A) or the reverse (arm B). The sample holds a few counts of this clone. Its matching antigen is unknown. Profiled with immunoSEQ multiplex PCR; TCRdb holds only in-frame clones, not every one. The sample includes a few thousand clones, 15% to 20% of them seen just once. This sequence was found in a human donor with melanoma. The sequencing used tumor tissue (inferred from file names), collected from a patient given nivolumab and ipilimumab in sequence. The rearrangement uses TRBV23-1 and TRBJ2-5; the D is unclear. Being an ORF, TRBV23-1 has a function that is uncertain. The CDR3 sequence: CASSSLMEETQYF. CDR3 coding DNA: TGCGCCAGCAGCTCATTGATGGAGGAGACCCAGTACTTC.